This T cell receptor (beta chain) originates from a study of naive and memory T cell subsets. Overall study findings and caveats: In CD4 and CD8 cells, diversity dropped from naive through EMRA. Possibly reflecting memory cells re-expressing CD45RA, a few larger clonotypes occurred in naive repertoires, especially CD8.

After CD4 positive bead selection, the CD4-negative fraction gave CD8 T cells. The beta constant-region primer was an equimolar mix of two oligonucleotides covering TRBC1 and TRBC2. Four rounds of PCR amplified the ligated cDNA using nested alpha and beta constant-region primers plus SP2. From the UMI-ligation and nested PCR reads, TCRdb called clonotypes with MiXCR, one entry per CDR3 protein. Among 120,000 to 150,000 distinct CDR3 sequences listed, roughly a fifth were seen once. Worth noting for this clonotype: Its antigen is currently unknown.

The material sequenced was naive CD8+ T cells from blood. The source of this sequence is a human donor in good health.

Here the CDR3 reads CASSLGLLVDEQFF. The CDR3 nucleotides read TGTGCCAGCAGCTTAGGCCTGCTAGTCGATGAGCAGTTCTTC. The rearrangement joins TRBV13 to TRBJ2-1; D unclear. The V gene lost 0 bases and the J gene lost 8 bases, with 11 bases spanning the gap. Germline V gene lookup returns CDR1 PRHDT and CDR2 FYEKMQ (reference sequence). This CDR3 is built from 14 residues.